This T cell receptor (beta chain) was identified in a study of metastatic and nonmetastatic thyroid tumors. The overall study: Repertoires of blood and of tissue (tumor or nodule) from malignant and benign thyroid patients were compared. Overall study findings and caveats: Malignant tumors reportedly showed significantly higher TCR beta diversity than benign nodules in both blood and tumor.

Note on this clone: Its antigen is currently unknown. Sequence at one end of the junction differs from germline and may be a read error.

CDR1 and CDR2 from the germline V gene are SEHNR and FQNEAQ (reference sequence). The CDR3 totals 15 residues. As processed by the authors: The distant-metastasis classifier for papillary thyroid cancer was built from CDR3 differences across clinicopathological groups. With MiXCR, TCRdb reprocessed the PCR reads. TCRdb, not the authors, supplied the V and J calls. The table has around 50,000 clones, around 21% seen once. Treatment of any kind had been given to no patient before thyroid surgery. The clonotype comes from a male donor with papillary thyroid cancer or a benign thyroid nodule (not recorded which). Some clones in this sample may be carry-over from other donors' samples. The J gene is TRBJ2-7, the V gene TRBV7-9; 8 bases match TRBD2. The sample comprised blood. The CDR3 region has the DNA TGTGCCATCAGCCTTAGCGGGGCCCAGGTAGACGAGCAGTATTTC. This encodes CAISLSGAQVDEQYF.